The present TCR beta chain was sequenced within a study of cytomegalovirus exposure and HLA in healthy donors. Turning to the study itself: About 200 million T cells yielded under 130 million unique TCR beta sequences in earlier analysis. Study results and caveats: It was reportedly the case that the classifier diagnosed cytomegalovirus status with high specificity and sensitivity. There were 150 or so TCR beta chains listed as cytomegalovirus-associated.

These donors counted as nominally healthy when sampled, but unrecorded immune exposures were likely. The V gene end was trimmed by 3 bases and the J gene end by 2 bases; junction bases not matched to a gene: 13. The germline CDR1 and CDR2 sequences are MNHEY and SMNVEV (reference sequence). The CDR3 has 18 residues. PCR was performed using 60 Vbeta and 13 Jbeta primers. Repertoires were generated with immunoSEQ multiplex PCR, while TCRdb's copy carries only in-frame clones and drops some. The sample holds approximately 150,000 clones; 75% to 85% are singletons and the top ten take less than 9%. Of note for this clone: What it binds is not known.

The sequencing input was PBMCs. The source is a man aged 25 to 45 in good health and CMV-seropositive. J is TRBJ2-5 and V is TRBV27, with TRBD1 matching 9 bases. CDR3: CASSFPTGGQVEQETQYF. The CDR3 DNA follows: TGTGCCAGCAGTTTCCCGACAGGGGGACAAGTAGAGCAAGAGACCCAGTACTTC.